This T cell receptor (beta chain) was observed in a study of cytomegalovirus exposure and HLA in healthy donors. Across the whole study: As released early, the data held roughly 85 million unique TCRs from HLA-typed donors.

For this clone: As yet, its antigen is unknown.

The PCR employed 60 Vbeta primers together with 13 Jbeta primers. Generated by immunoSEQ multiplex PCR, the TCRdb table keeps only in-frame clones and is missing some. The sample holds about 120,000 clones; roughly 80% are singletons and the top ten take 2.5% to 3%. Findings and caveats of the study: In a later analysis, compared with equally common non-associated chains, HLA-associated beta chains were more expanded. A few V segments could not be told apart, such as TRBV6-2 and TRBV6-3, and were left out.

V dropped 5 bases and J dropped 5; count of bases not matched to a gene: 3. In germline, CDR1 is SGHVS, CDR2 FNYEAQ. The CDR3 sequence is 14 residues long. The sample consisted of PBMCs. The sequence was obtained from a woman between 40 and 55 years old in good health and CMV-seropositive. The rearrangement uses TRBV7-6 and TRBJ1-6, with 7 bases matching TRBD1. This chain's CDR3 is CASSPGTDNSPLHF. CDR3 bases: TGTGCCAGCAGCCCCGGGACAGATAATTCACCCCTCCACTTT.